The T cell receptor beta chain under discussion was sequenced for a study of blood T cell repertoires in COVID-19. Study at large: Sites across the United States, Italy and Spain contributed samples from acute and convalescent COVID-19.

Measured with immunoSEQ multiplex PCR; TCRdb has only the in-frame clones, and not every one. The data contain about 280,000 clones, over 75% of them singletons. CDR3 length: 16 amino acids. V trimming: 1 base; J trimming: 4 bases; junction bases outside the gene matches: 6. Per the germline V gene, CDR1 is SGDLS and CDR2 is YYNGEE. Specimen: peripheral blood. The chain uses TRBV9 and TRBJ2-3; 10 nucleotides match TRBD2. The clonotype originates from a man aged 18 to 29 with active or convalescent COVID-19. CDR3 residues: CASSVHGSGGADTQYF. The CDR3 DNA is TGTGCCAGCAGCGTACATGGGAGCGGGGGGGCAGATACGCAGTATTTT.